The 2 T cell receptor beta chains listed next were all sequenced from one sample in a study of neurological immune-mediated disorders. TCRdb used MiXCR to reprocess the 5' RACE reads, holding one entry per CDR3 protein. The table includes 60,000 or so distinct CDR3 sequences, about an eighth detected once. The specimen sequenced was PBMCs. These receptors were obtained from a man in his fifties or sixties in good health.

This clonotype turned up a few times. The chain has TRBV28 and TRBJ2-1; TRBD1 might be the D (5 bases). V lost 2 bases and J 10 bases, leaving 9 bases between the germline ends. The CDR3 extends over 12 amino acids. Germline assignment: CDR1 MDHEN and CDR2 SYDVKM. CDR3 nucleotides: TGTGCCAGCAGTTTACAGGGCAGGGAGCAGTTCTTC. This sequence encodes CASSLQGREQFF.

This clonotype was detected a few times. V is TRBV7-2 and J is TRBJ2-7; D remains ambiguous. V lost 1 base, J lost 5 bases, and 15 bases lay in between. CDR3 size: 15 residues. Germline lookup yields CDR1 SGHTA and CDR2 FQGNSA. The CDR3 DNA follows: TGTGCCAGCAGCTTAGGGCTGTTGGTCACCCACGAGCAGTACTTC. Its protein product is CASSLGLLVTHEQYF.